This T cell receptor (beta chain) was captured in a study of blood T cell repertoires in COVID-19. This CDR3 region has 14 residues. V gave up 5 bases and J gave up 1 base, with 11 bases separating them. Germline V lookup: CDR1 SGHTA, CDR2 FQGNSA. Assay: immunoSEQ multiplex PCR; the TCRdb copy retains only in-frame clones and omits some. Seen here are 200,000 to 250,000 clones, 88% observed once, and the top ten hold over 3.5%. This receptor was identified in a woman aged 25 to 39 who had been exposed to COVID-19. This chain connects TRBV7-2 to TRBJ1-1; maybe TRBD1 (5 bases). The material sequenced was PBMCs or T cells enriched from blood (not recorded which). The CDR3 protein is CASSALTANTEAFF. As DNA, the CDR3 is TGTGCCAGCAGCGCCCTGACAGCGAACACTGAAGCTTTCTTT.